This T cell receptor (beta chain) was sequenced for a study of identical twins. CDR3 length equals 13 residues. CDR1 is DFQATT and CDR2 is SNEGSKA in the germline V gene (reference sequence). The germline V and J ends were trimmed by 7 bases and 0 bases, with 12 bases remaining between them. TCRdb re-called the 5' RACE reads with MiXCR, one entry per CDR3 protein. This table holds fewer than 500,000 distinct CDR3 sequences, roughly an eighth found once. This clonotype was observed a single time. These data were likewise used in another study, on yellow fever vaccine responses in identical twins.

The sample consisted of CD4+ T cells sorted from blood. This receptor was obtained from a woman between 18 and 30 years old in good health. The chain recombines TRBV20-1 with TRBJ2-5; D ambiguous. The DNA of the CDR3 is TGCAGTGTCATGACGGTGTACCAAGAGACCCAGTACTTC. Translating it yields CSVMTVYQETQYF.